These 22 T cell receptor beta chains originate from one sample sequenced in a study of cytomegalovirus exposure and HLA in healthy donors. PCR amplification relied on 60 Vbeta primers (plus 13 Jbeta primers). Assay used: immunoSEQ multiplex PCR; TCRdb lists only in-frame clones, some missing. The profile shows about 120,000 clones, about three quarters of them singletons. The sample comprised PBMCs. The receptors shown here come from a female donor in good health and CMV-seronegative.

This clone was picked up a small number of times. The CDR3 region is CASSLLERPVNTEAFF. The CDR3 DNA is TGTGCCAGCAGCTTGTTGGAGCGGCCGGTGAACACTGAAGCTTTCTTT. The chain uses TRBV5-5 and TRBJ1-1; unclear D gene. The V end was cut by 1 base, the J end by 0 bases, with 13 bases between. There are 16 residues in the CDR3. The germline gives CDR1 SGHKS, CDR2 YYEKEE (reference sequence).

CDR3 sequence: CASSLKGGSTEAFF. CDR3 sequence (DNA): TGTGCCAGCAGTTTGAAGGGTGGGAGCACTGAAGCTTTCTTT. The chain joins TRBV27 to TRBJ1-1; D gene unclear. The CDR3 covers 14 residues. The V end lost 3 bases, the J end lost 4 bases, and 12 bases lay between the germline ends. Germline loops: CDR1 MNHEY, CDR2 SMNVEV (reference sequence).

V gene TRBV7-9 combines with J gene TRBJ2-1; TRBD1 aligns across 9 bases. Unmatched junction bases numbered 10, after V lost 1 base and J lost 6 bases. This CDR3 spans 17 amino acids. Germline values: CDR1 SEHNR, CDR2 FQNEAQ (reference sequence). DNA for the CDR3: TGTGCCAGCAGCTTAGGCAAGGGACAGGGAAAGTCCAATGAGCAGTTCTTC. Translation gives CASSLGKGQGKSNEQFF.

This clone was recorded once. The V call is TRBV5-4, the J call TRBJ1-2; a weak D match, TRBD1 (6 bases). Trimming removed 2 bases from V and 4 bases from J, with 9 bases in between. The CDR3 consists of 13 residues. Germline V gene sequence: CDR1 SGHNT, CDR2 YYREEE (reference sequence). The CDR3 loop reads CASSFRGGYGYTF. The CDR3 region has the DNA TGTGCCAGCAGCTTTAGGGGGGGCTATGGCTACACCTTC.

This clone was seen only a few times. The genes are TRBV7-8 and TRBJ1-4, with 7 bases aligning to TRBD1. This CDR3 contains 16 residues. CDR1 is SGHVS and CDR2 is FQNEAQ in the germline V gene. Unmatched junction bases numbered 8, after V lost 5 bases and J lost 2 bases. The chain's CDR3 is CASSQGSTGTNEKLFF. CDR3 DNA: TGTGCCAGCAGCCAGGGCTCGACAGGGACTAATGAAAAACTGTTTTTT.

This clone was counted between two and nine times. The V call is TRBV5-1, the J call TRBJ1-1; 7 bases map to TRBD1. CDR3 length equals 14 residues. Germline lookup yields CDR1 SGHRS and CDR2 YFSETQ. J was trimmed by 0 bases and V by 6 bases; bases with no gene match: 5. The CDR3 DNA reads TGCGCCAGCAAAGGGGGCCGAGTGAACACTGAAGCTTTCTTT. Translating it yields CASKGGRVNTEAFF.

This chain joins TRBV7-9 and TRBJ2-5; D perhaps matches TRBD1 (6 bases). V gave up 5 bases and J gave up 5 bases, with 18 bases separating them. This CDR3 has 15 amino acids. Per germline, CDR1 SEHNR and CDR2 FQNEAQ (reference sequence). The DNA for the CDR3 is TGTGCCAGCAGCAAACACCAACAGGGTGGGGAGACCCAGTACTTC. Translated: CASSKHQQGGETQYF.

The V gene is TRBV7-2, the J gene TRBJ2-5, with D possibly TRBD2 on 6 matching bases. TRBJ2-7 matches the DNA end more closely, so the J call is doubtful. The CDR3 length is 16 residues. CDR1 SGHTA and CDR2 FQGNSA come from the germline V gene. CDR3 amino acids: CASSWEWSGWTYEQYF. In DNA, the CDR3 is TGTGCCAGCAGCTGGGAATGGAGCGGGTGGACCTACGAGCAGTACTTC.

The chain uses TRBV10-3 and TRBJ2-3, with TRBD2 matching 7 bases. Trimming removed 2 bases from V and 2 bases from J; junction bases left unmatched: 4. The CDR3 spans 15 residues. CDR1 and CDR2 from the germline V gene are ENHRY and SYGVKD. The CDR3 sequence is CAISERAGDTDTQYF. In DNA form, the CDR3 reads TGTGCCATCAGTGAGCGGGCGGGGGACACAGATACGCAGTATTTT.

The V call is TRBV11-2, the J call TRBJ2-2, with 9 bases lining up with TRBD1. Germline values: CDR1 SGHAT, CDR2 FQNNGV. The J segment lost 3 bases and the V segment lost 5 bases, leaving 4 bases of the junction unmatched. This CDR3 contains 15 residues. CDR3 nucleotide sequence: TGTGCCAGCAGCAGGGACAGGGCCGACACCGGGGAGCTGTTTTTT. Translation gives CASSRDRADTGELFF.

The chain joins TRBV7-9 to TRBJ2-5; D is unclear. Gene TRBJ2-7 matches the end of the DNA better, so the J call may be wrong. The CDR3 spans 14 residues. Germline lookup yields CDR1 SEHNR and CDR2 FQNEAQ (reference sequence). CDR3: CASSLATRQNEQYF. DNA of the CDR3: TGTGCCAGCAGCTTAGCTACTCGCCAAAACGAGCAGTACTTC.

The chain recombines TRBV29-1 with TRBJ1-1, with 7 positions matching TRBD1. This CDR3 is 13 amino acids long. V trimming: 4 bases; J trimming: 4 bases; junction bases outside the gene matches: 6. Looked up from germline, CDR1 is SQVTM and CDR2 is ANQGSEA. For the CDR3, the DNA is TGCAGCGTTGCTACAGGGGTTGGCACTGAAGCTTTCTTT. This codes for CSVATGVGTEAFF. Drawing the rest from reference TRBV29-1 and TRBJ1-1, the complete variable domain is SAVISQKPSRDICQRGTSLTIQCQVDSQVTMMFWYRQQPGQSLTLIATANQGSEATYESGFVIDKFPISRPNLTFSTLTVSNMSPEDSSIYLCSVATGVGTEAFFGQGTRLTVV.

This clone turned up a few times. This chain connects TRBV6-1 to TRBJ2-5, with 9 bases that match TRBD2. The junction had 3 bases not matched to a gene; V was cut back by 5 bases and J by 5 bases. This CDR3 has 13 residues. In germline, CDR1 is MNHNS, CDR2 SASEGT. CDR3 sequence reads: CASSPSGAETQYF. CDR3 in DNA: TGTGCCAGCAGTCCTAGCGGGGCCGAGACCCAGTACTTC.

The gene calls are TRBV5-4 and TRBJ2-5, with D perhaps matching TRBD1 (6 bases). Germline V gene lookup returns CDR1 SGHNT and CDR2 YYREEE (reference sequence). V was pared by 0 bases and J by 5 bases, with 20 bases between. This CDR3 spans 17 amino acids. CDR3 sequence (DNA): TGTGCCAGCAGCTTGGCGAGGGGGTCACTCAGGGATGAGACCCAGTACTTC. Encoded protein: CASSLARGSLRDETQYF.

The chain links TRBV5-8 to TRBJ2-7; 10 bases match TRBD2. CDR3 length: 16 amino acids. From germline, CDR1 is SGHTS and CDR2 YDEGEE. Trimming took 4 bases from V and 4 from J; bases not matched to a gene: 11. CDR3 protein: CASSISGGSAGYEQYF. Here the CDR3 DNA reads TGTGCCAGCAGCATTAGCGGGGGGTCCGCGGGTTACGAGCAGTACTTC.

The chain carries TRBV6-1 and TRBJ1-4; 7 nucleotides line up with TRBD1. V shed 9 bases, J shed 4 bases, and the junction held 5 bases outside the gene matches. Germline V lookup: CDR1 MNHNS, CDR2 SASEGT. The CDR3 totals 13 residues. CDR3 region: CASRGTVNEKLFF. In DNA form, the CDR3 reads TGTGCCAGTAGAGGGACAGTTAATGAAAAACTGTTTTTT.

The CDR3 nucleotides are TGTGCCAGCAGCTCGACACGTACCTACGAGCAGTACTTC. Its translation: CASSSTRTYEQYF. This sequence joins TRBV2 and TRBJ2-7; D gene uncertain. The V end lost 6 bases, the J end lost 2 bases, and 11 bases lay between the germline ends. Germline CDR1 SNHLY, CDR2 FYNNEI. The CDR3 has 13 residues.

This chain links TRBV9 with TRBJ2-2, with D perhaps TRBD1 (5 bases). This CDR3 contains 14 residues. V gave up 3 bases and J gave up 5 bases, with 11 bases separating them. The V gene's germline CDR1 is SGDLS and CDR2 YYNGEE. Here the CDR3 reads CASSERAGTGELFF. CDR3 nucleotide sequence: TGTGCCAGCAGCGAGCGTGCAGGGACCGGGGAGCTGTTTTTT.

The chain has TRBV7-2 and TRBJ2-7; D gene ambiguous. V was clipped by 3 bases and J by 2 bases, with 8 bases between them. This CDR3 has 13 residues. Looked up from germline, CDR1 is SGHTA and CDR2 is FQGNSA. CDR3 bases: TGTGCCAGCAGCTTGGAAACAGCCTACGAGCAGTACTTC. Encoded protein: CASSLETAYEQYF. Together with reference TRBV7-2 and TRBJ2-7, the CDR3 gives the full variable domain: GAGVSQSPSNKVTEKGKDVELRCDPISGHTALYWYRQSLGQGLEFLIYFQGNSAPDKSGLPSDRFSAERTGGSVSTLTIQRTQQEDSAVYLCASSLETAYEQYFGPGTRLTVT.

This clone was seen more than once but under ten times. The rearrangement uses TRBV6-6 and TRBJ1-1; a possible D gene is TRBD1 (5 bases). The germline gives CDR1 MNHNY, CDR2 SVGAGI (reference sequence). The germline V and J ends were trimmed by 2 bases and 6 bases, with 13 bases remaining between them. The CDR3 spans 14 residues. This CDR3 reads CASSYNAGMSEAFF. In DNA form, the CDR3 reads TGTGCCAGCAGTTACAACGCAGGGATGTCTGAAGCTTTCTTT.

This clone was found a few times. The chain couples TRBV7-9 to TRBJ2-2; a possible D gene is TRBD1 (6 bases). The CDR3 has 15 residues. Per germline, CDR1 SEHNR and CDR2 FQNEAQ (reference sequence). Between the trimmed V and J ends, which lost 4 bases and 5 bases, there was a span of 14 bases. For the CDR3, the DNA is TGTGCCAGCAGCTACGACAGGCCAGGGACCGGGGAGCTGTTTTTT. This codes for CASSYDRPGTGELFF.

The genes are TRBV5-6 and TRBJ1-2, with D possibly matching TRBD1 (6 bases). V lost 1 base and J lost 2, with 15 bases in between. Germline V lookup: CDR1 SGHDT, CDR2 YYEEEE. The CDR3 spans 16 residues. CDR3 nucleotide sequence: TGTGCCAGCAGCTTGTCACCACAGGGAGGGAACTATGGCTACACCTTC. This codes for CASSLSPQGGNYGYTF.